The clone carrying this TCR beta chain has ten or more counts. As yet, its antigen is unknown. These data originate in a study of T cells after yellow fever vaccination. Study-wide points: Reappearing after the booster were most of the clones from primary vaccination (almost 97% CD4, about 87% CD8).

One entry per CDR3 protein, called by TCRdb with MiXCR from the 5' RACE reads. The sample has about 200,000 distinct CDR3 sequences; under 3.5% are singletons. Trimming cost V 0 bases and J 4 bases, with 8 bases left between them. Germline-derived CDR1 and CDR2 are SGHRS and YFSETQ. The CDR3 has 14 amino acids. This rearrangement joins TRBV5-1 to TRBJ2-1; D might be TRBD2 (6 bases). The sample in question was CD4+ T cells sorted from PBMCs, obtained 10 days after the yellow fever booster vaccination. The TCR sequence derives from a man younger than 35 who received the YFV17D yellow fever vaccine. The CDR3 protein is CASSLGGLYNEQFF. In DNA, the CDR3 is TGCGCCAGCAGCTTGGGGGGACTTTACAATGAGCAGTTCTTC.